This TCR beta chain was recorded in a study of OX40 agonist ivuxolimab in advanced cancers. Study background: While on treatment, patients had intravenous ivuxolimab at 0.01 to 10 mg/kg every 2 weeks. Mean age roughly 65 years, range 23 to 79; around 80% male. Treatment received earlier with anti-PD-1, anti-PD-L1 or anti-CTLA-4 agents was allowed, and 40% had some.

Measured with immunoSEQ multiplex PCR; TCRdb has only the in-frame clones, and not every one. The sample yields some 100,000 clones, around 91% seen once. This clone appeared a few times. The antigen remains unidentified. Looked up from germline, CDR1 is GTSNPN and CDR2 is SVGIG (reference sequence). J was trimmed by 4 bases and V by 0 bases; bases with no gene match: 2. This CDR3 spans 14 amino acids. Whole-study results and caveats: In the 0.1 to 3.0 mg/kg range, CD4+ and CD8+ blood T cells had expanded clonally by week 6.

This chain joins TRBV30 and TRBJ1-5; 8 nucleotides agree with TRBD1. The sequence derives from an adult with an advanced solid tumor such as melanoma, head and neck, liver or kidney cancer. This specimen was CD4+ or CD8+ T cells sorted from blood, taken in a trial of the OX40 agonist ivuxolimab. The CDR3: CAWSVRQGNQPQHF. The CDR3 DNA sequence: TGTGCCTGGAGTGTACGACAGGGGAATCAGCCCCAGCATTTT.